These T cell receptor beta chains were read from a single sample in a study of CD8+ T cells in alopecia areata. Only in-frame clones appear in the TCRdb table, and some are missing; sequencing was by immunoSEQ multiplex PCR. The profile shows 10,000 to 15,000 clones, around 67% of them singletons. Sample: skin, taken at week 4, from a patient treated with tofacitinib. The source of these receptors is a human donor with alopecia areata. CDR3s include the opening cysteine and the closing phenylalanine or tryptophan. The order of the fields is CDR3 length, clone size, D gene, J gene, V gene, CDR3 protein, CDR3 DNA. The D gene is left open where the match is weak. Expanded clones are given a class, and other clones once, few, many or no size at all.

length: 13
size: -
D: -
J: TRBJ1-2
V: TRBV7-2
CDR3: CASSQPGLGGYTF
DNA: TGTGCCAGCAGCCAACCGGGGTTGGGTGGCTACACCTTC

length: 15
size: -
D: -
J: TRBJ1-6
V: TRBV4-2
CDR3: CASSQLRQRNSPLHF
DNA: TGTGCCAGCAGCCAACTGAGACAGCGTAATTCACCCCTCCACTTT

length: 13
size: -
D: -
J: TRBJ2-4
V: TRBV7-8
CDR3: CASSLDRSNIQYF
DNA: TGTGCCAGCAGCTTAGACAGATCTAACATTCAGTACTTC

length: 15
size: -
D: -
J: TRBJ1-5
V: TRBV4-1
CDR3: CASSRNPTENQPQHF
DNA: TGCGCCAGCAGCCGAAATCCGACAGAGAATCAGCCCCAGCATTTT

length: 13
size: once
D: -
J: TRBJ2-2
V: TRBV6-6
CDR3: CASRQGGSGELFF
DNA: TGTGCCAGTCGTCAGGGGGGCAGCGGGGAGCTGTTTTTT

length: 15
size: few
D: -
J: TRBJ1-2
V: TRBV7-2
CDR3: CASSPGMGTGYGYTF
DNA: TGTGCCAGCAGCCCCGGTATGGGAACAGGCTATGGCTACACCTTC

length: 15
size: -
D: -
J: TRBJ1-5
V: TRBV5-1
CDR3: CASSLTGTALWPQHF
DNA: TGCGCCAGCAGCTTGACCGGGACGGCATTATGGCCCCAGCATTTT

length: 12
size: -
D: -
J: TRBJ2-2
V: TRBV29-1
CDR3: CSVDRGSGELFF
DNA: TGCAGCGTTGATCGTGGATCCGGGGAGCTGTTTTTT

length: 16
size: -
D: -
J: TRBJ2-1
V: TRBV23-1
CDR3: CASSPKQPPSYNEQFF
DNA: TGCGCCAGCAGCCCGAAGCAGCCACCTTCCTACAATGAGCAGTTCTTC

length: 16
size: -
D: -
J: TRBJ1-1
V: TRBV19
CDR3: CASSTDFGGVSTEAFF
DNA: TGTGCCAGTAGTACGGATTTTGGGGGAGTAAGCACTGAAGCTTTCTTT

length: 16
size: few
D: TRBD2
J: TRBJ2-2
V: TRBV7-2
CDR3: CASSLKRGGRGGELFF
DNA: TGTGCCAGCAGCTTAAAGCGGGGGGGCCGAGGCGGGGAGCTGTTTTTT

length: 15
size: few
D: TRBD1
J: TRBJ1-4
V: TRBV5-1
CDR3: CASSLLGQPIEKLFF
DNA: TGCGCCAGCAGCTTACTGGGACAGCCGATAGAAAAACTGTTTTTT

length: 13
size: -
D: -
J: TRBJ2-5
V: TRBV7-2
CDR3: CASSSGHQETQYF
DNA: TGTGCCAGCAGCTCCGGCCACCAAGAGACCCAGTACTTC

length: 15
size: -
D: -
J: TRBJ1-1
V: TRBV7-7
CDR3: CASSFWPFSTSEAFF
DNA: TGTGCTAGCAGCTTCTGGCCTTTTTCTACATCTGAAGCTTTCTTT

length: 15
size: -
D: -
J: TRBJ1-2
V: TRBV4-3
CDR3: CASSQGRAATYGYTF
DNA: TGCGCCAGCAGCCAAGGTAGGGCAGCGACCTATGGCTACACCTTC

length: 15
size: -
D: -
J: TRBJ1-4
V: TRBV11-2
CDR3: CASSLLAQGGEKLFF
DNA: TGTGCCAGCAGCTTACTGGCGCAGGGAGGTGAAAAACTGTTTTTT

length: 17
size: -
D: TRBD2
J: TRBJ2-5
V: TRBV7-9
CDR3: CASSFLRTSGGKETQYF
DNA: TGTGCCAGCAGCTTCCTTCGGACTAGCGGGGGGAAAGAGACCCAGTACTTC

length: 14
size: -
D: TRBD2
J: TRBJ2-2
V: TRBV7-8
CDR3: CASSSTGGTGELFF
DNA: TGTGCCAGCAGCTCAACGGGGGGCACCGGGGAGCTGTTTTTT

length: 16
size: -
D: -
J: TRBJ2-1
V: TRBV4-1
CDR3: CASSQDRGGSVARQFF
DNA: TGCGCCAGCAGCCAAGATAGGGGGGGGTCGGTAGCGAGGCAGTTCTTC

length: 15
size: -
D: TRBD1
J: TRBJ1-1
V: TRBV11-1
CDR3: CASSPATTGDTEAFF
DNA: TGTGCCAGCAGCCCGGCGACGACAGGGGACACTGAAGCTTTCTTT

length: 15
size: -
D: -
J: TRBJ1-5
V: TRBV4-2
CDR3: CASSQDGMSAQPQHF
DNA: TGTGCCAGCAGCCAAGATGGGATGTCTGCCCAGCCCCAGCATTTT

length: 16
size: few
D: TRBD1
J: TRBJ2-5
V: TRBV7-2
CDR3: CASSLSRDRGQETQYF
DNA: TGTGCCAGCAGCTTGAGTAGGGACAGGGGCCAAGAGACCCAGTACTTC

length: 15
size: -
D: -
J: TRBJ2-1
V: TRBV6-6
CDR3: CASSYRGGAYNEQFF
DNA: TGTGCCAGCAGTTATAGGGGGGGGGCCTACAATGAGCAGTTCTTC

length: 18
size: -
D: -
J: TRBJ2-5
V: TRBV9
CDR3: CASSLLSGASPLQETQYF
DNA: TGTGCCAGCAGCCTCCTATCGGGGGCTAGCCCCCTCCAAGAGACCCAGTACTTC

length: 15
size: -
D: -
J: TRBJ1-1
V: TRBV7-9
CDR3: CASLRDGFLNTEAFF
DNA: TGTGCCAGCCTTAGGGATGGTTTTTTGAACACTGAAGCTTTCTTT

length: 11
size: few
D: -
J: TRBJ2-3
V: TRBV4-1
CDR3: CASSPGDTQYF
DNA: TGTGCCAGCAGCCCTGGTGATACGCAGTATTTT

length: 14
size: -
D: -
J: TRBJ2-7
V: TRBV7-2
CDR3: CASSTLPGGYEQYF
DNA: TGTGCCAGCAGCACATTACCTGGGGGTTACGAGCAGTACTTC

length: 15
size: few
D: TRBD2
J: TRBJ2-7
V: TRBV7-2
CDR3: CASSFIGGGAAEQYF
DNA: TGTGCCAGCAGCTTTATAGGCGGGGGGGCCGCCGAGCAGTACTTC

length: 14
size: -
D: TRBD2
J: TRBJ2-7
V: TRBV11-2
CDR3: CASSLVLAGNEQYF
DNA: TGTGCCAGCAGCTTAGTACTAGCGGGTAACGAGCAGTACTTC

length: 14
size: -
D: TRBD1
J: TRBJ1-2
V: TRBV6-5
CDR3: CASSYTGDGYGYTF
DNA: TGTGCCAGCAGTTACACAGGGGACGGCTATGGCTACACCTTC

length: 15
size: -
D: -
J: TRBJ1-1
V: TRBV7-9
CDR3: CASSQVVEMNTEAFF
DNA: TGTGCCAGCAGCCAGGTGGTGGAAATGAACACTGAAGCTTTCTTT

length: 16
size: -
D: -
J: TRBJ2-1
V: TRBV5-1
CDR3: CASSRGTDSSYNEQFF
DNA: TGCGCCAGCAGTCGGGGCACGGACAGCTCCTACAATGAGCAGTTCTTC

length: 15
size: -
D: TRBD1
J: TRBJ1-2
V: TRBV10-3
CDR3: CAISRTGEAYYGYTF
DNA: TGTGCCATCAGCAGGACAGGGGAAGCATACTATGGCTACACCTTC

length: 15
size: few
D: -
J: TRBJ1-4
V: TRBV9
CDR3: CASSVESGWGEKLFF
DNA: TGTGCCAGCAGCGTAGAATCTGGGTGGGGTGAAAAACTGTTTTTT

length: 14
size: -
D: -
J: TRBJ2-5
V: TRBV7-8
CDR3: CASSPRRTQETQYF
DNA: TGTGCCAGCAGCCCGCGACGGACTCAAGAGACCCAGTACTTC

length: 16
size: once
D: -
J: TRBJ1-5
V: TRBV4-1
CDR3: CASSQVRGPLNQPQHF
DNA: TGCGCCAGCAGCCAAGTTCGAGGGCCTCTCAATCAGCCCCAGCATTTT

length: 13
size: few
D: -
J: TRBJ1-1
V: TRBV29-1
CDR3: CSVEVGLFLEAFF
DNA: TGCAGCGTTGAAGTCGGACTGTTCCTTGAAGCTTTCTTT

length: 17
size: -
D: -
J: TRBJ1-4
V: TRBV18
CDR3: CASSPRVPKTTNEKLFF
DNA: TGTGCCAGCTCACCACGGGTCCCGAAAACAACTAATGAAAAACTGTTTTTT

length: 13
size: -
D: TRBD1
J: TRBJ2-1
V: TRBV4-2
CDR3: CASSHGQGNEQFF
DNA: TGTGCCAGCAGCCACGGACAGGGCAATGAGCAGTTCTTC

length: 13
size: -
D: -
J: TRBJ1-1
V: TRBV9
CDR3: CASSYQLNTEAFF
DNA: TGTGCCAGCAGCTATCAATTGAACACTGAAGCTTTCTTT

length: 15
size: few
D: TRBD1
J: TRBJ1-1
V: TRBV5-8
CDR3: CASSRTQGANTEAFF
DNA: TGTGCCAGCAGCCGAACACAGGGGGCGAACACTGAAGCTTTCTTT

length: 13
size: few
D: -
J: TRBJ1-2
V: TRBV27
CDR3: CASSLTGNYGYTF
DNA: TGTGCCAGCAGTCTTACAGGGAACTATGGCTACACCTTC

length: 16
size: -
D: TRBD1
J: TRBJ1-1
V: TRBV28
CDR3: CASSYPPDREIAEAFF
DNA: TGTGCCAGCAGCTACCCCCCGGACAGGGAGATCGCTGAAGCTTTCTTT

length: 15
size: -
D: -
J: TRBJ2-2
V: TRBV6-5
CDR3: CASSTGLTNTGELFF
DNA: TGTGCCAGCAGTACGGGGCTCACGAACACCGGGGAGCTGTTTTTT

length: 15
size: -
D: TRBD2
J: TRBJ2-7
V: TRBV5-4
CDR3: CASSLEWGGSYEQYF
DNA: TGTGCCAGCAGCTTGGAATGGGGGGGGAGCTACGAGCAGTACTTC

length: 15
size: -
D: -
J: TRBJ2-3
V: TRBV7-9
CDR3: CASSFPRARADTQYF
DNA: TGTGCCAGCAGCTTCCCGCGGGCTCGCGCAGATACGCAGTATTTT

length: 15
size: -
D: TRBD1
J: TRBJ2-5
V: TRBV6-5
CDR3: CASSSMDRGEETQYF
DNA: TGTGCCAGCAGTTCCATGGACAGGGGGGAAGAGACCCAGTACTTC

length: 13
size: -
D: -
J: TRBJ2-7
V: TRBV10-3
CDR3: CAISGNRAYEQYF
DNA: TGTGCCATCAGTGGGAACAGGGCCTACGAGCAGTACTTC

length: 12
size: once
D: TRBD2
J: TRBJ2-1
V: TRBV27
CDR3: CASSAIAGGQVF
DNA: TGTGCCAGCAGTGCCATAGCGGGGGGGCAAGTCTTC